This is a list of T cell receptor beta chains from one sample in a study of blood T cell repertoires in COVID-19. Sequenced by immunoSEQ multiplex PCR; TCRdb stores in-frame clones only, minus some. The sample has 320,000 or so clones; approximately 88% are singletons. The source material was PBMCs or T cells enriched from blood (not recorded which). These TCRs come from a man aged 55 to 70 who had recovered from COVID-19. Each CDR3 is given with its conserved first and last residue. A D gene is named only where the DNA matches it firmly. A clone size is listed for some rows: how often the clone was seen (once, few, many), or a class if it is expanded.

>TRBD2|NA|TRBJ2-7|TRBV10-3|17
TGTGCCATCAGTGAGCTGAGCGCCACCGGGAGGTCCAACGAGCAGTACTTC
CAISELSATGRSNEQYF
>NA|NA|TRBJ2-1|TRBV5-1|14
TGCGCCAGCAGCTACCCCCTTGCGGGGAATGAGCAGTTCTTC
CASSYPLAGNEQFF
>TRBD1|NA|TRBJ1-2|TRBV28|13
TGTGCCAGCAGCCAAGACAGGGTTTATGGCTACACCTTC
CASSQDRVYGYTF
>NA|few|TRBJ2-1|TRBV6-2/TRBV6-3|12
TGTGCCAGCAGTTACAATAGTAATGAGCAGTTCTTC
CASSYNSNEQFF
>NA|NA|TRBJ2-5|TRBV4-3|14
TGCGCCAGCAGCCAAAACAGGGCACAAGAGACCCAGTACTTC
CASSQNRAQETQYF
>NA|NA|TRBJ2-7|TRBV7-2|15
TGTGCCAGCAGCTTAGGGGGACTCGAAGCCTACGAGCAGTACTTC
CASSLGGLEAYEQYF
>NA|NA|TRBJ1-6|TRBV10-1|13
TGCGCCAGCAATGCCAGGGGTACTTCACCCCTCCACTTT
CASNARGTSPLHF
>TRBD2|NA|TRBJ2-3|TRBV5-1|17
TGCGCCAGCAGCTTGGCTGGCGGTAGCGGGAGGGCAGATACGCAGTATTTT
CASSLAGGSGRADTQYF
>NA|few|TRBJ1-2|TRBV28|15
TGTGCCAGCAGTCCTGGTGATAGTACGGGAGGTGGCTACACCTTC
CASSPGDSTGGGYTF
>NA|NA|TRBJ1-5|TRBV2|17
TGTGCCAGCAGTGAAGCGCTTTGGAGGGGAGGCAATCAGCCCCAGCATTTT
CASSEALWRGGNQPQHF
>NA|NA|TRBJ2-2|TRBV7-2|16
TGTGCCAGCAGCTTAGAGGCAGCGGTGAACACCGGGGAGCTGTTTTTT
CASSLEAAVNTGELFF
>TRBD2|NA|TRBJ2-7|TRBV10-1|17
TGCGCCAGCAGTACTCCGACCCCCAGGGCAATGGTAGCGGGGCAGTACTTC
CASSTPTPRAMVAGQYF
>NA|NA|TRBJ2-2|TRBV3-1/TRBV3-2|15
TGTGCCAGCAGCCTCGGGACTCTGAACACCGGGGAGCTGTTTTTT
CASSLGTLNTGELFF
>NA|NA|TRBJ1-2|TRBV5-5|14
TGTGCCAGCAGGCCACAGGGTTTGGACTATGGCTACACCTTC
CASRPQGLDYGYTF
>TRBD2|NA|TRBJ2-2|TRBV5-1|18
TGCGCCAGCAGCGGGATTCTAGCGGCCATGGGGAGCACCGGGGAGCTGTTTTTT
CASSGILAAMGSTGELFF
>NA|few|TRBJ1-5|TRBV2|11
TGTGCCAGCAAAGAACAGGGAGCCCAGCATTTT
CASKEQGAQHF
>NA|NA|TRBJ2-1|TRBV4-1|16
TGCGCCAGCAGCCATGTTGGGGCGGGATCCTACAATGAGCAGTTCTTC
CASSHVGAGSYNEQFF
>TRBD1|NA|TRBJ2-1|TRBV5-6|15
TGTGCCAGCAGCTTACGACAGGGGCCCCACAATGAGCAGTTCTTC
CASSLRQGPHNEQFF
>NA|NA|TRBJ2-5|TRBV5-1|15
TGCGCCAGCAGCCCCACGAGACAGCTCCAAGAGACCCAGTACTTC
CASSPTRQLQETQYF
>NA|few|TRBJ2-3|TRBV2|12
TGTGCCAGCAGTCGGGACACAGATACGCAGTATTTT
CASSRDTDTQYF
>NA|NA|TRBJ1-4|TRBV15|15
TGTGCCACCAGCAGTAGGGGGAGAGGGGAGGAAAAACTGTTTTTT
CATSSRGRGEEKLFF
>TRBD1|NA|TRBJ2-2|TRBV14|15
TGTGCCAGCAGCCCTCTGACAGGGGCCACCGGGGAGCTGTTTTTT
CASSPLTGATGELFF
>TRBD2|NA|TRBJ2-2|TRBV28|16
TGTGCCAGCATACTAGGTGGCGGGAGGGCCGCCGGGGAGCTGTTTTTT
CASILGGGRAAGELFF
>TRBD1|NA|TRBJ2-3|TRBV19|14
TGTGCCAGTAGTGGACAGGGTACCACAGATACGCAGTATTTT
CASSGQGTTDTQYF
>TRBD1|few|TRBJ2-5|TRBV7-6|15
TGTGCCAGCAGCAGACAGGGGGCGCGACAAGAGACCCAGTACTTC
CASSRQGARQETQYF
>NA|NA|TRBJ1-2|TRBV6-5|15
TGTGCCAGCAGTTACTCGTTACGGGGAAACTATGGCTACACCTTC
CASSYSLRGNYGYTF
>NA|NA|TRBJ1-5|TRBV7-9|14
TGTGCCAGCAGCCCATGGGACACCAATCAGCCCCAGCATTTT
CASSPWDTNQPQHF
>NA|NA|TRBJ1-3|TRBV12-3/TRBV12-4|13
TGTGCCAGCAGTCGAGACATTGGAAACACCATATATTTT
CASSRDIGNTIYF
>NA|NA|TRBJ1-2|TRBV18|11
TGTGCCAGCTCACCGGCGGATGGCTACACCTTC
CASSPADGYTF
>NA|NA|TRBJ2-7|TRBV11-3|13
TGTGCCAGCAGCTTAGCTCGGGGTTACGAGCAGTACTTC
CASSLARGYEQYF
>TRBD1|NA|TRBJ2-5|TRBV6-5|14
TGTGCCAGCAGGGACAGGGGTACGTGGGAGACCCAGTACTTC
CASRDRGTWETQYF